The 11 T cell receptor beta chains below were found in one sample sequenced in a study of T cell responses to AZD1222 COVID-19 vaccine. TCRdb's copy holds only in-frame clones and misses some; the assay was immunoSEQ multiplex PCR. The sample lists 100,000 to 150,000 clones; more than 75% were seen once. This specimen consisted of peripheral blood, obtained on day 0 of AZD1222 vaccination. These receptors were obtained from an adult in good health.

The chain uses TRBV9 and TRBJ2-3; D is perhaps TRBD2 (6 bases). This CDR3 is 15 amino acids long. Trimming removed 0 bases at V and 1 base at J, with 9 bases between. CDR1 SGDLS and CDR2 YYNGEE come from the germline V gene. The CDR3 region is CASSVDPSGTDTQYF. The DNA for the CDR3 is TGTGCCAGCAGCGTAGATCCTAGCGGCACAGATACGCAGTATTTT. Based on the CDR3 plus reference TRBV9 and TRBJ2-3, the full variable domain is DSGVTQTPKHLITATGQRVTLRCSPRSGDLSVYWYQQSLDQGLQFLIQYYNGEERAKGNILERFSAQQFPDLHSELNLSSLELGDSALYFCASSVDPSGTDTQYFGPGTRLTVL.

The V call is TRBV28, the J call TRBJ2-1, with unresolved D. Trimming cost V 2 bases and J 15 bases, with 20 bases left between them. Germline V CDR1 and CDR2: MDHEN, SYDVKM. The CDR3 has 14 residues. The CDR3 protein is CASSLPWQSGASFF. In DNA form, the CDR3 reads TGTGCCAGCAGTTTACCGTGGCAATCAGGTGCATCGTTCTTC.

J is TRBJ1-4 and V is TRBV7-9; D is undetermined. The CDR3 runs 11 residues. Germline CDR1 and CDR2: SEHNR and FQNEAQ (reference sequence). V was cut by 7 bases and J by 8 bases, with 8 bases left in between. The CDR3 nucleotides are TGTGCCAGCACCAGCGGGGAAAAACTGTTTTTT. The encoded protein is CASTSGEKLFF.

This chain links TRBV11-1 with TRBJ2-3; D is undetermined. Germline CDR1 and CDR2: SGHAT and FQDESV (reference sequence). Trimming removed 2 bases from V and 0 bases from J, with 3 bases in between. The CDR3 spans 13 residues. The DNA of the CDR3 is TGTGCCAGCAGCTTAATTAGCACAGATACGCAGTATTTT. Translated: CASSLISTDTQYF.

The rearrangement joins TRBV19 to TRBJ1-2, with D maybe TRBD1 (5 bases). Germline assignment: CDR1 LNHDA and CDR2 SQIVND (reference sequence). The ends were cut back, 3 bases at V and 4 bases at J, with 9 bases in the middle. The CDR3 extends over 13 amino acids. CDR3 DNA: TGTGCCAGTAGTATGCGACAGTTCTATGGCTACACCTTC. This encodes CASSMRQFYGYTF.

CDR3 residues: CAGSGVNYGYTF. The DNA of the CDR3 is TGTGCCGGCTCAGGCGTTAACTATGGCTACACCTTC. This sequence joins TRBV28 and TRBJ1-2; unclear D gene. The CDR3 totals 12 residues. Trimming shortened V by 11 bases and J by 1 base, and 11 bases separated the two germline ends. CDR1 is MDHEN and CDR2 is SYDVKM in the germline V gene.

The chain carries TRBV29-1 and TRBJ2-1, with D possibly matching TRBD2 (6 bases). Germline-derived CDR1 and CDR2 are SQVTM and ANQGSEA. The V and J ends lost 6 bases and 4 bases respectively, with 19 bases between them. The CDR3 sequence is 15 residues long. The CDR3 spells CSVLGGYLGYNEQFF. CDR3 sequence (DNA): TGCAGCGTCCTGGGAGGTTACCTGGGGTACAATGAGCAGTTCTTC.

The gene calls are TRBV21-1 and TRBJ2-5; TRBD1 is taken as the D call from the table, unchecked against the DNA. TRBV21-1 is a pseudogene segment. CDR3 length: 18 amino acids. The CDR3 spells CASSPRDRAVKGKETQYF. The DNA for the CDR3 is TGTGCCAGCAGCCCGCGGGACAGGGCGGTGAAAGGTAAAGAGACCCAGTACTTC.

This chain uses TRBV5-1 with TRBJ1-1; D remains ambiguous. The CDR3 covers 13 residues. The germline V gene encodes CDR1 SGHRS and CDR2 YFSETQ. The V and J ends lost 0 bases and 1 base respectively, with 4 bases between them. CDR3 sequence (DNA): TGCGCCAGCAGCTTGGGCGGGAACACTGAAGCTTTCTTT. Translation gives CASSLGGNTEAFF.

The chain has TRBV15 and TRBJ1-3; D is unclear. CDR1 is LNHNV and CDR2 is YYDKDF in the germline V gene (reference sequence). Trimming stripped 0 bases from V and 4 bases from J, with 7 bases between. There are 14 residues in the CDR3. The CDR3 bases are TGTGCCACCAGCAGAGATCAGGCGGGAAACACCATATATTTT. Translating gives CATSRDQAGNTIYF.

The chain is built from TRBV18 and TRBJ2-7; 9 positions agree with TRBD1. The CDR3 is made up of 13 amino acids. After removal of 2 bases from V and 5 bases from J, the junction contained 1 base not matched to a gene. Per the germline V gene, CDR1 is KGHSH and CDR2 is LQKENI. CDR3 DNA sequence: TGTGCCAGCTCACCAGACAGGGGGGACGAGCAGTACTTC. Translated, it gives CASSPDRGDEQYF.